The clone carrying this T cell receptor (beta chain) was observed at least ten times. This entry belongs to a study of T cells in Graves' hyperthyroidism and ophthalmopathy. The TCR beta CDR3 regions underwent amplification using RNA transcripts as the source. Initially, a first-round RT-PCR of the TCR CDR3 employed the HTBI primer set. TCRdb processed the multiplex PCR reads anew with MiXCR; each CDR3 protein has one entry. Of 300,000 to 450,000 distinct CDR3 sequences detected, approximately 13% appear once; the ten largest clones hold less than 25%. The CDR3 is made up of 15 amino acids. The germline V and J ends were trimmed by 5 bases and 0 bases, with 13 bases remaining between them. CDR1 is LNHDA, CDR2 SQIVND, per germline (reference sequence).

This chain uses TRBV19 with TRBJ2-5; D remains unclear. The origin of this receptor is a man aged 30-40 years with Graves' hyperthyroidism that later progressed to Graves' ophthalmopathy. Sequences were obtained from blood. Here the CDR3 reads CASSSGPWNQETQYF. The CDR3 region has the DNA TGTGCCAGTAGTTCCGGACCGTGGAACCAAGAGACCCAGTACTTC.